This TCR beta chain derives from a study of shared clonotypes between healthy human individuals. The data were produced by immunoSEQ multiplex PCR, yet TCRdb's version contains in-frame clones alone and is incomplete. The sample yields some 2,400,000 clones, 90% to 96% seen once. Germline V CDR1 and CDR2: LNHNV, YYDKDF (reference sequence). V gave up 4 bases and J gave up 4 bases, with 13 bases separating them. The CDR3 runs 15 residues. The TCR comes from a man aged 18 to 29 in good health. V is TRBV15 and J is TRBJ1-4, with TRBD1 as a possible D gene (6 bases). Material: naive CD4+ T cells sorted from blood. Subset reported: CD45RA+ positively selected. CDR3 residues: CATSNNRAFNEKLFF. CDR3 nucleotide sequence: TGTGCCACCAGCAACAACAGGGCGTTTAATGAAAAACTGTTTTTT.